This TCR beta chain was identified during a study of cytomegalovirus exposure and HLA in healthy donors. Whole-study results and caveats: A later analysis linked a missense DCLRE1C variant to TCR beta V- and J-gene trimming. Analyses of presence/absence relied on an assumption of roughly uniform sequencing depth across donors. A reported reduction in N-insertions relative to the roughly 610-donor mean was seen in an Asian-associated ancestry cluster in a later analysis.

CDR1 and CDR2 from the germline V gene are GTSNPN and SVGIG (reference sequence). V lost 0 bases and J lost 5; bases outside the gene matches: 6. The CDR3 has 14 residues. PCR was performed using 60 Vbeta and 13 Jbeta primers. Generated by immunoSEQ multiplex PCR, the TCRdb table keeps only in-frame clones and is missing some. The sample has about 130,000 clones, 76% seen once. Remarks on this clone: Its specificity is unknown.

Sequencing was carried out using PBMCs. This clonotype was sampled from a man aged 35 to 55 in good health and CMV-seronegative. J is TRBJ2-5 and V is TRBV30, with 7 bases identical to TRBD1. The CDR3 spells CAWSVLRGSETQYF. CDR3 bases: TGTGCCTGGAGTGTACTCAGGGGGTCGGAGACCCAGTACTTC. Supplemented by reference TRBV30 and TRBJ2-5, the full variable domain reads SQTIHQWPATLVQPVGSPLSLECTVEGTSNPNLYWYRQAAGRGLQLLFYSVGIGQISSEVPQNLSASRPQDRQFILSSKKLLLSDSGFYLCAWSVLRGSETQYFGPGTRLLVL.